This TCR beta chain was captured in a study of blood T cell repertoires in COVID-19. Study at large: Sites in the United States, Italy and Spain provided acute and convalescent COVID-19 samples.

Residents of around 24 US areas, aged about 18 to 89 years, made up the participants. Donors were grouped by their self-reported clinical history. Original methodology: Amplification of reference gene primers was used by the study to estimate nucleated cell counts. Profiled with immunoSEQ multiplex PCR; TCRdb holds only in-frame clones, not every one. D and trimming come from the DNA, and the V and J calls and clone size come from that table. The sample consists of 300,000 or so clones, 70% to 90% of them appearing once. The V and J ends lost 1 base and 0 bases respectively, with 11 bases between them. The CDR3 consists of 16 residues. Germline V gene sequence: CDR1 SGHTA, CDR2 FQGNSA. This clone was counted once.

The sequence came from a middle-aged woman with acute COVID-19. The specimen was PBMCs or T cells enriched from blood (not recorded which). The rearrangement uses TRBV7-2 and TRBJ2-3; D is perhaps TRBD2 (6 bases). The CDR3 coding sequence is TGTGCCAGCAGCTTAGGCGGGACGCTGAGCACAGATACGCAGTATTTT. It translates to CASSLGGTLSTDTQYF.